This T cell receptor beta chain was sequenced in a study of cytotoxic CD8 clonotypes in ibrutinib-treated CLL. Frozen PBMC stocks contributed roughly 2.1 micrograms of genomic DNA to the TCR beta libraries. Sequencing used immunoSEQ multiplex PCR; TCRdb keeps in-frame clones, though not all of them. The sample has about 40,000 clones, 60% to 75% seen once. The source was PBMCs, collected at disease progression, from a patient treated with ibrutinib. This receptor was taken from a human donor with chronic lymphocytic leukemia.

The CDR3 sequence: CSARGRETQYF. The CDR3 DNA reads TGCAGTGCTAGAGGGAGGGAGACCCAGTACTTC. The V and J genes are TRBV20-1 and TRBJ2-5, with D possibly matching TRBD2 (5 bases). Trimming removed 1 base from V and 5 bases from J, with 5 bases in between. Germline values: CDR1 DFQATT, CDR2 SNEGSKA (reference sequence). This CDR3 comprises 11 residues.